A selection of T cell receptor beta chains follows, all from one sample in a study of blood T cell repertoires in COVID-19. Data came from immunoSEQ multiplex PCR; TCRdb stores just in-frame clones and leaves some out. This sample has about 220,000 clones, with approximately 78% found just once. Sequencing input: peripheral blood. Every receptor here comes from a woman aged 70 to 79 with COVID-19, enrolled during active disease. Each CDR3 is given with its conserved first and last residue. D genes are given only for firm matches. Not every row has a clone size; where given, it reads once, few, many or a size class.

>.|once|TRBV3-1/TRBV3-2|TRBJ2-7
TGTGCCAGCAGCCACCAAGGCCTACAGGGAATAAGCAACGAGCAGTACTTC
CASSHQGLQGISNEQYF
>.|.|TRBV30|TRBJ1-2
TGTGCCTGGAGGAGGGTTGACTATGGCTACACCTTC
CAWRRVDYGYTF
>.|.|TRBV7-9|TRBJ1-2
TGTGCCAGCAGCCGAGGACAGTTCCCTAACTATGGCTACACCTTC
CASSRGQFPNYGYTF
>TRBD2|.|TRBV6-6|TRBJ2-1
TGTGCCAGCAGTGGGAGGACTAGCGGGAGATACAATGAGCAGTTCTTC
CASSGRTSGRYNEQFF
>.|once|TRBV6-2/TRBV6-3|TRBJ2-6
TGTGCCAGCAGTTCCCACTCCCCCACAGGAATTGCTGGGGCCAACGTCCTGACTTTC
CASSSHSPTGIAGANVLTF
>TRBD1|.|TRBV5-1|TRBJ1-6
TGCGCCAGCAGCCCCGGACAGGGGGCAGGTTCACCCCTCCACTTT
CASSPGQGAGSPLHF
>.|.|TRBV30|TRBJ1-2
TGTGCCTGGAGGGGGCCCGGGACACCTTATGGCTACACCTTC
CAWRGPGTPYGYTF
>.|.|TRBV12-5|TRBJ2-1
TGTGCTAGTGGTTTTAACAATGAGCAGTTCTTC
CASGFNNEQFF
>.|.|TRBV28|TRBJ1-3
TGTGCCACGGTCGGACAGCTCTCTGGAAACACCATATATTTT
CATVGQLSGNTIYF
>.|.|TRBV6-5|TRBJ1-5
TGTGCCAGCAGTTCAGAGGGTTGGAAAGGCAATCAGCCCCAGCATTTT
CASSSEGWKGNQPQHF
>.|.|TRBV19|TRBJ1-6
TGTGCCAGTAGGGAACAGGGCGAGAATTCACCCCTCCACTTT
CASREQGENSPLHF
>TRBD2|.|TRBV5-1|TRBJ2-5
TGCGCCAGCAGCTTGGCCGGATTAGCGGGAGAGACCCAGTACTTC
CASSLAGLAGETQYF
>.|few|TRBV7-9|TRBJ1-1
TGTGCCAGCAGTTCCATCGGGGGGAACACTGAAGCTTTCTTT
CASSSIGGNTEAFF
>.|few|TRBV5-6|TRBJ2-7
TGTGCCAGCAGCTTGGGCCCCCAGTCCTACGAGCAGTACTTC
CASSLGPQSYEQYF
>.|.|TRBV5-6|TRBJ1-2
TGTGCCAGCAGTCCGATTGGACTCGGCTACACCTTC
CASSPIGLGYTF
>.|.|TRBV27|TRBJ1-2
TGTGCCAGCAGTCGATATGCCCAGTACGCCTCAGACTACACCTTC
CASSRYAQYASDYTF
>.|.|TRBV19|TRBJ2-5
TGTGCCAGTAGTTGGGGTTTAGGGGGTGAAGAGACCCAGTACTTC
CASSWGLGGEETQYF